Given below is one T cell receptor (beta chain) in context. The data stem from a study of blood T cell repertoires in COVID-19. Study context: PBMCs, B-cell-depleted T cells, or T cells provided the cDNA or gDNA that made up the material.

TCRdb keeps only in-frame clones here, not all; method: immunoSEQ multiplex PCR. Of some 96,000 clones in the sample, 86% are singletons; the top ten hold around a tenth. Trimming pared 0 bases from V and 3 bases from J, leaving 12 bases between. There are 15 residues in the CDR3. Germline V gives CDR1 LGHDT, CDR2 YNNKEL (reference sequence). The clonotype was recovered from a man aged 50 to 60 with acute or convalescent COVID-19. The sequencing sample was made of peripheral blood. This chain uses TRBV3-1 (or the pseudogene TRBV3-2) with TRBJ2-7; a possible D gene is TRBD1 (6 bases). In nucleotides, the CDR3 is TGTGCCAGCAGCCAAGAGGGTCACAGGGACTACGAGCAGTACTTC. This translates into CASSQEGHRDYEQYF.